The 25 T cell receptor beta chains presented below share a single source sample, sequenced in a study of graft-versus-host responses after intestinal transplantation. The authors combined 200,000 CFSE-labeled responder cells with 200,000 irradiated, violet-dye-labeled stimulator cells in plates. Using immunoSEQ multiplex PCR, the repertoire was profiled, and TCRdb retains in-frame clones only, with some absent. Of approximately 13,000 clones detected, about 30% appear once; the ten largest clones hold approximately 2.4%. This material consisted of alloreactive CD8+ T cells from a mixed lymphocyte reaction culture, taken before intestinal transplant. The sample's subset: CFSE-low proliferating T cells sorted from roughly six-day pre-transplant mixed lymphocyte reaction (GvH or HvG direction). The receptor source for this set is a human patient who received an intestinal transplant.

Only one count was recorded for this clone. The chain recombines TRBV7-8 with TRBJ2-1; 7 bases match TRBD2. CDR1 and CDR2 from the germline V gene are SGHVS and FQNEAQ. The CDR3 extends over 17 amino acids. Trimming at V came to 1 base and at J to 4 bases, leaving 10 bases not matched to a gene. The CDR3 DNA sequence: TGTGCCAGCAGCTTAGAAATCCGGACTAGTAGTTACAATGAGCAGTTCTTC. This sequence encodes CASSLEIRTSSYNEQFF.

This clone is judged medium-sized. The chain is built from TRBV5-1 and TRBJ2-3; D uncertain. The V and J ends lost 2 bases and 7 bases respectively, with 8 bases between them. Germline CDR1 is SGHRS and CDR2 is YFSETQ. The CDR3 length is 12 residues. CDR3 loop: CASSFISNTQYF. For the CDR3, the DNA is TGCGCCAGCAGCTTTATCTCAAATACGCAGTATTTT. Based on the CDR3 plus reference TRBV5-1 and TRBJ2-3, the full variable domain is KAGVTQTPRYLIKTRGQQVTLSCSPISGHRSVSWYQQTPGQGLQFLFEYFSETQRNKGNFPGRFSGRQFSNSRSEMNVSTLELGDSALYLCASSFISNTQYFGPGTRLTVL.

V is TRBV9 and J is TRBJ1-1; D not resolved. In germline, CDR1 is SGDLS, CDR2 YYNGEE. CDR3 length: 13 residues. Trimming cost V 0 bases and J 1 base, with 4 bases left between them. The CDR3, as DNA: TGTGCCAGCAGCGTAGTCCCGAACACTGAAGCTTTCTTT. This gives the protein CASSVVPNTEAFF. The variable domain in full, with the rest retrieved from reference TRBV9 and TRBJ1-1, is DSGVTQTPKHLITATGQRVTLRCSPRSGDLSVYWYQQSLDQGLQFLIQYYNGEERAKGNILERFSAQQFPDLHSELNLSSLELGDSALYFCASSVVPNTEAFFGQGTRLTVV.

The chain joins TRBV2 to TRBJ2-7, with D possibly being TRBD2 (6 bases). Trimming took 3 bases from V and 0 from J, leaving 9 bases between them. There are 14 residues in the CDR3. CDR1 is SNHLY and CDR2 is FYNNEI in the germline V gene. The CDR3 region is CASSEGLPSYEQYF. Here the CDR3 DNA reads TGTGCCAGCAGTGAGGGACTGCCCTCCTACGAGCAGTACTTC.

This clone is labeled medium-sized. The chain uses TRBV10-2 and TRBJ1-1, with 9 bases fitting TRBD1. The germline gives CDR1 WSHSY, CDR2 SAAADI. CDR3 size: 15 residues. V lost 3 bases, J lost 1 base, and 3 bases stayed unmatched. CDR3 in DNA: TGCGCCAGCAGTGACTGGACAGGGGAGAACACTGAAGCTTTCTTT. Translated, it gives CASSDWTGENTEAFF.

The J gene is TRBJ2-1, the V gene TRBV6-8, with 8 bases matching TRBD2. Unmatched junction bases numbered 2, after V lost 2 bases and J lost 8 bases. Germline CDR1 reads MNHGY; CDR2 reads SAAAGT. The CDR3 sequence is 13 residues long. The CDR3 DNA reads as TGTGCCAGCAGTTACGTAGCGGGGCATGAGCAGTTCTTC. This codes for CASSYVAGHEQFF.

CDR3 sequence (DNA): TGTGCCAGCAGCTCGCTGGCCGGGACTAGTAGGGAGACCCAGTACTTC. Its protein product is CASSSLAGTSRETQYF. The chain uses TRBV7-8 and TRBJ2-5, with TRBD2 matching 8 bases. Germline V gives CDR1 SGHVS, CDR2 FQNEAQ. The CDR3 has 16 amino acids. Trimming cost V 4 bases and J 5 bases; bases outside gene matches: 12.

The chain joins TRBV4-1 to TRBJ2-1, with D uncertain. The CDR3 loop spans 14 amino acids. The V gene lost 1 base and the J gene lost 7 bases, with 11 bases spanning the gap. The germline V gene encodes CDR1 MGHRA and CDR2 YSYEKL. The CDR3 DNA is TGCGCCAGCAGCCAAGTGCAGGTGGGGAATGAGCAGTTCTTC. Translation gives CASSQVQVGNEQFF.

The J gene is TRBJ2-7, the V gene TRBV28; no firm D call. This CDR3 spans 14 amino acids. With 2 bases removed from V and 0 bases from J, the gap between germline ends came to 8 bases. Per germline, CDR1 MDHEN and CDR2 SYDVKM. CDR3 nucleotides: TGTGCCAGCAGTTTAGAACCGATCTCCTACGAGCAGTACTTC. Translation gives CASSLEPISYEQYF.

The gene calls are TRBV2 and TRBJ1-1, with D maybe TRBD1 (5 bases). Germline V gives CDR1 SNHLY, CDR2 FYNNEI. Trimming removed 2 bases at V and 1 base at J, with 8 bases between. The CDR3 contains 14 residues. The CDR3 loop is CASSERGENTEAFF. CDR3 DNA sequence: TGTGCCAGCAGTGAACGGGGGGAGAACACTGAAGCTTTCTTT.

This clone was observed a handful of times. The J gene is TRBJ2-5, the V gene TRBV5-6; TRBD1 matches at 7 bases. Trimming removed 2 bases from V and 5 bases from J; junction bases left unmatched: 6. Germline CDR1 reads SGHDT; CDR2 reads YYEEEE. This CDR3 region has 14 residues. The CDR3 nucleotides are TGTGCCAGCAGCTTTTACAGGGGATGGGAGACCCAGTACTTC. It yields the protein CASSFYRGWETQYF.

The rearrangement uses TRBV27 and TRBJ1-6; no definite D call. V lost 8 bases to trimming and J lost 7 bases, with 9 bases between them. CDR3 length: 12 amino acids. Per germline, CDR1 MNHEY and CDR2 SMNVEV (reference sequence). The CDR3 loop reads CASSEGNSPLHF. In DNA, the CDR3 is TGTGCCAGCTCGGAGGGCAATTCACCCCTCCACTTT.

The chain couples TRBV6-5 to TRBJ2-1; D gene unclear. Per the germline V gene, CDR1 is MNHEY and CDR2 is SVGAGI. CDR3 length equals 13 residues. The V end was cut by 6 bases, the J end by 4 bases, with 10 bases between. The CDR3 is CASSIGPYNEQFF. In DNA, the CDR3 is TGTGCCAGCAGCATAGGACCTTACAATGAGCAGTTCTTC.

This clone has just a few counts. The rearrangement links TRBV7-9 to TRBJ2-7; D gene ambiguous. V was shortened by 2 bases and J by 6 bases, with 17 bases between the two germline ends. The germline CDR1 and CDR2 sequences are SEHNR and FQNEAQ (reference sequence). This CDR3 has 15 residues. CDR3 protein: CASSLSLGFRGEQYF. In nucleotides, the CDR3 is TGTGCCAGCAGCTTATCCCTTGGATTTCGTGGCGAGCAGTACTTC.

The chain carries TRBV6-1 and TRBJ1-2; 7 positions match TRBD1. This CDR3 is 14 amino acids long. The germline V gene has CDR1 MNHNS and CDR2 SASEGT. The V gene end was trimmed by 6 bases and the J gene end by 7 bases; junction bases not matched to a gene: 11. CDR3 sequence (DNA): TGTGCCAGCAGGAACGGGGTGGCAGGGGGTGGCTACACCTTC. Amino acids: CASRNGVAGGGYTF.

The chain links TRBV29-1 to TRBJ2-7; TRBD2 matches at 8 bases. Per germline, CDR1 SQVTM and CDR2 ANQGSEA. The CDR3 is 12 residues long. V shed 6 bases and J 6 bases; nucleotides not matched to a gene: 7. The CDR3 sequence is CSVRGAQGEQYF. Here the CDR3 DNA reads TGCAGCGTGCGGGGGGCCCAAGGCGAGCAGTACTTC.

The chain employs TRBV6-6 and TRBJ2-7; no firm D call. Germline CDR1 and CDR2: MNHNY and SVGAGI (reference sequence). This CDR3 region has 13 residues. Trimming removed 5 bases at V and 5 bases at J, with 13 bases between. This CDR3 is CASSLGWANEQYF. The CDR3 DNA sequence: TGTGCCAGCAGTCTAGGTTGGGCGAACGAGCAGTACTTC.

The chain carries TRBV7-3 and TRBJ1-5; D not resolved. The V gene lost 2 bases and the J gene lost 7 bases, with 9 bases spanning the gap. The V gene's germline CDR1 is SGHTA and CDR2 FQGTGA. The CDR3 is 13 residues long. CDR3 in DNA: TGTGCCAGCAGCTTAGAAGGCGGGCAGCCCCAGCATTTT. Translating it yields CASSLEGGQPQHF.

Of note for this clone: Relative to the germline gene, one junction end is altered; a read error may explain this. The J gene is TRBJ2-7, the V gene TRBV28; 7 positions agree with TRBD2. This CDR3 spans 12 amino acids. The germline CDR1 and CDR2 sequences are MDHEN and SYDVKM. CDR3 amino acids: CISSGNSYEQYF. The CDR3 coding sequence is TGCATCTCTAGCGGAAACTCCTACGAGCAGTACTTC.

This clone has only a few counts. The chain uses TRBV7-2 and TRBJ1-2, with 8 bases aligning to TRBD1. Trimming took 3 bases from V and 3 from J; bases not matched to a gene: 9. Germline CDR1 SGHTA, CDR2 FQGNSA. The CDR3 is made up of 16 amino acids. CDR3 sequence (DNA): TGTGCCAGCAGCTTGGATGAAGGACAGGGAGACTATGGCTACACCTTC. Its protein is CASSLDEGQGDYGYTF.

This clone was seen only a few times. The rearrangement uses TRBV7-2 and TRBJ2-1, with D perhaps TRBD2 (6 bases). The CDR3 is made up of 13 amino acids. V shed 1 base and J shed 14 bases, with 15 bases lying between them. The germline gives CDR1 SGHTA, CDR2 FQGNSA. The DNA of the CDR3 is TGTGCCAGCAGCTTAGAGGGTCTTGGAGGGGAGTTCTTC. Translated, it gives CASSLEGLGGEFF.

The sample holds a few counts of this clone. The rearrangement links TRBV21-1 to TRBJ2-7; TRBD2 is taken as the D call from the table, unchecked against the DNA. TRBV21-1 is given as a pseudogene. The CDR3 sequence is 17 residues long. CDR3 sequence reads: CASSKALLASGSYEQYF. As DNA, the CDR3 is TGTGCCAGCAGCAAAGCTCTATTGGCTAGCGGGTCCTACGAGCAGTACTTC.

By sample fraction, this clone is large. V usage is TRBV28 and J usage is TRBJ2-7; D unclear. This CDR3 has 12 amino acids. V shed 2 bases and J shed 4 bases, with 6 bases lying between them. Looked up from germline, CDR1 is MDHEN and CDR2 is SYDVKM. In DNA, the CDR3 is TGTGCCAGCAGTTTACCCCCATACGAGCAGTACTTC. It codes for CASSLPPYEQYF.

This clone has more than one count but fewer than ten. This chain joins TRBV28 and TRBJ1-5; a weak D match, TRBD1 (6 bases). Germline loops: CDR1 MDHEN, CDR2 SYDVKM. The V gene lost 4 bases and the J gene lost 7 bases, with 8 bases spanning the gap. This CDR3 contains 12 residues. The CDR3 DNA reads as TGTGCCAGCAGTTCAGGGGTGCAGCCCCAGCATTTT. This gives the protein CASSSGVQPQHF.

The V and J genes are TRBV5-8 and TRBJ1-1, with no clear D. This CDR3 region has 13 residues. Trimming stripped 0 bases from V and 0 bases from J, with 3 bases between. Germline V gives CDR1 SGHTS, CDR2 YDEGEE. The CDR3: CASSLALNTEAFF. The CDR3 bases are TGTGCCAGCAGCTTGGCTCTGAACACTGAAGCTTTCTTT.